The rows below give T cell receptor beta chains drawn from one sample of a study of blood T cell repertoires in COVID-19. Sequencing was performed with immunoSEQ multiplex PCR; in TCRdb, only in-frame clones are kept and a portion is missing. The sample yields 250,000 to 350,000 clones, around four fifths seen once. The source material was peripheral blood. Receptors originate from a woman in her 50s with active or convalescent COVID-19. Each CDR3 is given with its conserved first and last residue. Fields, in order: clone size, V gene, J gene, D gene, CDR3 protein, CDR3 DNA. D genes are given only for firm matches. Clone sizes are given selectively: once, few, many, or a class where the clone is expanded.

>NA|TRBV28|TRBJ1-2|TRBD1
CASSTGTGYGYTF
TGTGCCAGCAGTACCGGGACAGGGTATGGCTACACCTTC
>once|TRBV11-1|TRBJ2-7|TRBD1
CASSWGQGAYEQYF
TGTGCCAGCAGCTGGGGACAGGGGGCCTACGAGCAGTACTTC
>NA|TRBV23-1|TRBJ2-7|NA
CASSRLPQGGCYEQYF
TGCGCCAGCAGTCGTCTCCCCCAAGGCGGGTGCTACGAGCAGTACTTC
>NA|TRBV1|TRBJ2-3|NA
CTSSQDRGQGSTDTQYF
TGCACCAGCAGCCAAGATAGGGGACAGGGCAGCACAGATACGCAGTATTTT
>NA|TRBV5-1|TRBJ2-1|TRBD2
CASSEQGQLAGTYNEQFF
TGCGCCAGCAGTGAGCAGGGTCAACTAGCGGGAACCTACAATGAGCAGTTCTTC
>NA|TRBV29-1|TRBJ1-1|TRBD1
CSASGDRGFGEAFF
TGCAGCGCGAGCGGTGACAGGGGGTTCGGTGAAGCTTTCTTT
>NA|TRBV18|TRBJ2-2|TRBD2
CASSQVAGALLGELFF
TGTGCCAGCTCACAAGTAGCGGGAGCCTTGCTCGGGGAGCTGTTTTTT
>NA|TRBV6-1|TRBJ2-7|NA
CASSELQTAGEQYF
TGTGCCAGCAGTGAACTACAGACGGCGGGTGAGCAGTACTTC
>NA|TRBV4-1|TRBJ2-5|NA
CASSQGGERETQYF
TGCGCCAGCAGCCAAGGGGGGGAGCGGGAGACCCAGTACTTC
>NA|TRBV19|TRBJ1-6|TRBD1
CASSIWRTGPESPLHF
TGTGCCAGTAGTATTTGGCGGACAGGGCCCGAGTCACCCCTCCACTTT
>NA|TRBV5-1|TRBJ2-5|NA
CASSIDGETQYF
TGCGCCAGCAGCATAGATGGAGAGACCCAGTACTTC
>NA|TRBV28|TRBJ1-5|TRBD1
CASSSYRDRVNQPQHF
TGTGCCAGCAGTTCCTACCGGGACAGGGTCAATCAGCCCCAGCATTTT
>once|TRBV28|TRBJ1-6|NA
CASSLRQDSYNSPLHF
TGTGCCAGCAGTTTAAGGCAGGATTCTTATAATTCACCCCTCCACTTT
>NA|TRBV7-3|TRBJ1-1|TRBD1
CASSLARGRRNTEAFF
TGTGCCAGCAGCTTAGCCAGGGGGCGTCGGAACACTGAAGCTTTCTTT
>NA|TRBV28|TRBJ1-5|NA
CASSLAGYNQPQHF
TGTGCCAGCAGTTTAGCAGGGTACAATCAGCCCCAGCATTTT
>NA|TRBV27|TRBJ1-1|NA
CASSRLTRLNTEAFF
TGTGCCAGCAGTCGATTGACACGGTTGAACACTGAAGCTTTCTTT
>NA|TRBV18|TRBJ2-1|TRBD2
CASSPPNRLAGGPANNEQFF
TGTGCCAGCTCACCACCGAATAGGCTAGCGGGAGGACCCGCGAACAATGAGCAGTTCTTC
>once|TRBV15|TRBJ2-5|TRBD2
CATSRDRGSGNQETQYF
TGTGCCACCAGCAGAGATCGGGGTAGCGGGAACCAAGAGACCCAGTACTTC
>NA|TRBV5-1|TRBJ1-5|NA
CASSLAGDSNQPQHF
TGCGCCAGCAGCTTGGCCGGAGATAGCAATCAGCCCCAGCATTTT
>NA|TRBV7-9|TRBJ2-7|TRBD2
CASSWGTSGEQYF
TGTGCCAGCAGCTGGGGGACTAGCGGCGAGCAGTACTTC
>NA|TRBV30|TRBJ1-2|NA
CAWSGTWTGGYTF
TGTGCCTGGAGTGGGACGTGGACGGGAGGCTACACCTTC
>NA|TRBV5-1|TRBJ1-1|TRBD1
CASSLVAGGLVNTEAFF
TGCGCCAGCAGCTTAGTGGCAGGGGGATTGGTGAACACTGAAGCTTTCTTT
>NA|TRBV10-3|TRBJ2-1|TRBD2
CAISVSGSVEQFF
TGTGCCATCAGTGTCAGCGGGAGCGTTGAGCAGTTCTTC
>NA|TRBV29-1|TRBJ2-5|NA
CSVETPPGAGGYVTQYF
TGCAGCGTTGAAACGCCGCCAGGGGCCGGGGGGTACGTGACCCAGTACTTC
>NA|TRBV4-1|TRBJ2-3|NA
CASSNSGGDTDTQYF
TGCGCCAGCAGCAATAGCGGAGGGGACACAGATACGCAGTATTTT
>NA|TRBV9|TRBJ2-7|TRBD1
CASSPRQGTFDEQYF
TGTGCCAGCAGCCCAAGACAGGGAACGTTCGACGAGCAGTACTTC
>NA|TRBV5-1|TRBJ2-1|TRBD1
CATSRGPGQGGEFF
TGCGCCACCTCCCGGGGCCCGGGACAGGGGGGGGAGTTCTTC
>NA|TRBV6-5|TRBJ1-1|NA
CASSSSGQSSTEAFF
TGTGCCAGCAGTTCCTCCGGACAGTCGAGCACTGAAGCTTTCTTT
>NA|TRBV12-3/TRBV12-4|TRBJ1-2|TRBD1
CASSRDRLGGYTF
TGTGCCAGCAGTAGGGACAGGCTCGGGGGCTACACCTTC
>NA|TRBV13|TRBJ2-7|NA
CASSLVGALTSYEQYF
TGTGCCAGCAGCTTAGTTGGAGCGCTTACCTCCTACGAGCAGTACTTC
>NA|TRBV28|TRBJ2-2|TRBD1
CASGTGGIVNTGELFF
TGTGCCAGCGGGACAGGGGGGATCGTGAACACCGGGGAGCTGTTTTTT
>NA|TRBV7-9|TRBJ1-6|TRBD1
CASSLRQGADSPLHF
TGTGCCAGCAGCTTACGCCAGGGGGCTGATTCACCCCTCCACTTT
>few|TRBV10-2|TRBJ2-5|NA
CASSGSEETQYF
TGCGCCTCATCCGGGTCTGAAGAGACCCAGTACTTC
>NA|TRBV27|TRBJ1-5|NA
CASSLGRGRQPQHF
TGTGCCAGCAGTTTGGGCAGGGGCAGGCAGCCCCAGCATTTT